This TCR beta chain was observed in a study of neurological immune-mediated disorders. TCRdb re-analysed the 5' RACE reads in MiXCR, keeping a single row per CDR3 protein. The sample includes around 33,000 distinct CDR3 sequences, nearly 7.5% seen only once; the top ten take 4% to 5.5%. This clonotype was counted at least ten times. The CDR3 is made up of 15 amino acids. The germline gives CDR1 SGHRS, CDR2 YFSETQ. Trimming took off 1 base at V and 2 bases at J, with 9 bases between the two ends. The chain links TRBV5-1 to TRBJ2-2; no reliable D call. The TCR was taken from a middle-aged woman in good health. Sequenced material: PBMCs. In DNA, the CDR3 is TGCGCCAGCAGCTTGAATTTCCTAAACACCGGGGAGCTGTTTTTT. Translation: CASSLNFLNTGELFF.